The 21 T cell receptor beta chains below come from one sample, sequenced in a study of blood T cell repertoires in COVID-19. The repertoire was sequenced with immunoSEQ multiplex PCR; TCRdb's copy has only in-frame clones and lacks some. Here the sample spans approximately 260,000 clones, around 85% being singletons. The sample comprised peripheral blood. Source of these receptors: a woman aged 40 to 50 with active or convalescent COVID-19.

J is TRBJ2-7 and V is TRBV2; TRBD2 matches 7 bases. CDR3 length equals 15 residues. The J segment lost 2 bases and the V segment lost 6 bases, leaving 10 bases of the junction unmatched. Germline V lookup: CDR1 SNHLY, CDR2 FYNNEI. CDR3 in amino acids: CASRTKRGHPYEQYF. In DNA form, the CDR3 reads TGTGCCAGCAGGACAAAGCGGGGTCATCCCTACGAGCAGTACTTC.

In its sample, this clone was seen once. The chain combines TRBV10-1 with TRBJ1-3; D not resolved. The germline V gene encodes CDR1 WNHNN and CDR2 SYGVQD (reference sequence). CDR3 length equals 11 residues. With 10 bases removed from V and 12 bases from J, the gap between germline ends came to 16 bases. CDR3: CATSLESGIYF. The CDR3 DNA sequence: TGCGCCACCTCCTTGGAATCGGGCATATATTTT.

The chain is built from TRBV10-3 and TRBJ2-2; TRBD2 matches 15 bases. CDR3 length equals 17 residues. With V trimmed by 4 bases and J by 5 bases, 5 bases remained unmatched. Germline CDR1 ENHRY, CDR2 SYGVKD. CDR3 nucleotides: TGTGCCATCAGTGCTGGACTAGCGGGGGGGCGAACCGGGGAGCTGTTTTTT. It translates to CAISAGLAGGRTGELFF.

The chain joins TRBV28 to TRBJ2-5; 7 positions agree with TRBD2. V was pared by 7 bases and J by 1 base, with 9 bases of the junction left unmatched. The CDR3 contains 15 residues. Germline values: CDR1 MDHEN, CDR2 SYDVKM. CDR3 bases: TGTGCCAGCACCATCACGGGGAGGGTCCAAGAGACCCAGTACTTC. Translation: CASTITGRVQETQYF.

The chain combines TRBV28 with TRBJ1-4, with D uncertain. The CDR3 has 17 amino acids. Trimming took 4 bases from V and 7 from J, leaving 22 bases between them. Germline-derived CDR1 and CDR2 are MDHEN and SYDVKM. CDR3 amino acids: CASSSPTRLGYSEKLFF. In DNA, the CDR3 is TGTGCCAGCAGTTCCCCTACGAGACTAGGGTATTCTGAAAAACTGTTTTTT. The variable domain in full, completed from reference TRBV28 and TRBJ1-4, reads DVKVTQSSRYLVKRTGEKVFLECVQDMDHENMFWYRQDPGLGLRLIYFSYDVKMKEKGDIPEGYSVSREKKERFSLILESASTNQTSMYLCASSSPTRLGYSEKLFFGSGTQLSVL.

The V gene is TRBV19, the J gene TRBJ1-5; D uncertain. The germline gives CDR1 LNHDA, CDR2 SQIVND (reference sequence). The CDR3 is 13 residues long. The germline V and J ends were trimmed by 8 bases and 5 bases, with 13 bases remaining between them. The CDR3 sequence is CASRSPGDQPQHF. The CDR3 nucleotides read TGTGCCAGTCGTAGCCCCGGGGATCAGCCCCAGCATTTT.

The rearrangement uses TRBV5-1 and TRBJ1-2, with 9 positions matching TRBD1. Germline V gene sequence: CDR1 SGHRS, CDR2 YFSETQ. Trimming took 5 bases from V and 2 from J; bases not matched to a gene: 7. The CDR3 consists of 15 residues. Here the CDR3 reads CASRPPGQGNYGYTF. CDR3 DNA sequence: TGCGCCAGCAGACCTCCGGGACAGGGAAACTATGGCTACACCTTC.

This chain uses TRBV6-5 with TRBJ1-2; possibly TRBD1 for D (5 bases). The germline gives CDR1 MNHEY, CDR2 SVGAGI. Trimming left V 2 bases short and J 7 bases short, with 8 bases between. The CDR3 is made up of 12 amino acids. CDR3 sequence reads: CASSYTGGGYTF. CDR3 sequence (DNA): TGTGCCAGCAGTTACACGGGGGGTGGCTACACCTTC.

J is TRBJ2-7 and V is TRBV4-1; D not certain. Trimming took off 4 bases at V and 2 bases at J, with 12 bases between the two ends. Germline CDR1 and CDR2: MGHRA and YSYEKL. This CDR3 is built from 14 residues. This CDR3 is CASSPYAETYEQYV. DNA for the CDR3: TGCGCCAGCAGCCCTTACGCAGAAACCTACGAGCAGTACGTC.

The V gene is TRBV19, the J gene TRBJ1-1; D unclear. Per germline, CDR1 LNHDA and CDR2 SQIVND (reference sequence). V lost 5 bases and J lost 8, with 18 bases in between. This CDR3 contains 14 residues. CDR3 amino acids: CASSSLAVRREAFF. The CDR3 DNA sequence: TGTGCCAGTAGTTCCCTGGCCGTGCGGCGGGAAGCTTTCTTT.

By share of the sample, this clone is medium-sized. The chain combines TRBV5-4 with TRBJ2-5; D not resolved. CDR3 length: 13 residues. V was pared by 3 bases and J by 4 bases, with 10 bases between. Germline assignment: CDR1 SGHNT and CDR2 YYREEE (reference sequence). For the CDR3, the DNA is TGTGCCAGCAGCTCTAGAGGTTCAGAGACCCAGTACTTC. Its translation is CASSSRGSETQYF.

The genes are TRBV7-9 and TRBJ1-1; weak D call: TRBD1 (6 bases). This CDR3 has 14 amino acids. Germline loops: CDR1 SEHNR, CDR2 FQNEAQ (reference sequence). V was cut by 3 bases and J by 6 bases, with 14 bases left in between. Here the CDR3 reads CASSFSGRGAEAFF. As DNA, the CDR3 is TGTGCCAGCAGCTTTTCCGGGAGGGGGGCTGAAGCTTTCTTT.

V gene TRBV6-5 combines with J gene TRBJ2-2, with 7 bases matching TRBD1. The CDR3 totals 15 residues. V gave up 7 bases and J gave up 2 bases; unmatched junction bases: 7. Per the germline V gene, CDR1 is MNHEY and CDR2 is SVGAGI. The CDR3 sequence is CASNVDRDNTGELFF. Written as DNA, the CDR3 is TGTGCCAGCAACGTCGACAGGGATAACACCGGGGAGCTGTTTTTT.

This chain connects TRBV11-2 to TRBJ2-2, with 7 nucleotides matching TRBD2. Per the germline V gene, CDR1 is SGHAT and CDR2 is FQNNGV. V lost 3 bases, J lost 7 bases, and 11 bases stayed unmatched. The CDR3 totals 16 residues. CDR3 coding DNA: TGTGCCAGCAGCTTTCAGGGAGCAGGGAGGGGCGGGGAGCTGTTTTTT. It encodes CASSFQGAGRGGELFF.

This chain connects TRBV7-9 to TRBJ1-1; D gene ambiguous. The CDR3 length is 15 residues. V shed 4 bases and J shed 3 bases, with 15 bases lying between them. Germline-derived CDR1 and CDR2 are SEHNR and FQNEAQ (reference sequence). In nucleotides, the CDR3 is TGTGCCAGCAGCTCCCCGCGGGGTCGGGACACTGAAGCTTTCTTT. Encoded protein: CASSSPRGRDTEAFF.

The chain is built from TRBV9 and TRBJ1-1; D perhaps matches TRBD1 (6 bases). The V end lost 4 bases, the J end lost 4 bases, and 17 bases lay between the germline ends. CDR1 is SGDLS and CDR2 is YYNGEE in the germline V gene. This CDR3 has 15 amino acids. The CDR3 DNA reads as TGTGCCAGCAGCCCCAAAGGGGGGGCGTCCACTGAAGCTTTCTTT. This encodes CASSPKGGASTEAFF. Based on the CDR3 plus reference TRBV9 and TRBJ1-1, the full variable domain is DSGVTQTPKHLITATGQRVTLRCSPRSGDLSVYWYQQSLDQGLQFLIQYYNGEERAKGNILERFSAQQFPDLHSELNLSSLELGDSALYFCASSPKGGASTEAFFGQGTRLTVV.

This chain links TRBV29-1 with TRBJ2-1; TRBD1 matches at 8 bases. The germline V gene has CDR1 SQVTM and CDR2 ANQGSEA. V was clipped by 1 base and J by 5 bases; unmatched bases: 7. CDR3 size: 15 residues. The CDR3 DNA is TGCAGCGTTGAAGCATGGGACAGGAACAACAATGAGCAGTTCTTC. The encoded protein is CSVEAWDRNNNEQFF.

The rearrangement uses TRBV3-1 (or the pseudogene TRBV3-2) and TRBJ1-6, with D maybe TRBD1 (5 bases). V lost 3 bases to trimming and J lost 6 bases, with 9 bases between them. The CDR3 contains 14 residues. Germline CDR1 reads LGHDT; CDR2 reads YNNKEL (reference sequence). This CDR3 reads CASSHWQGNSPLHF. CDR3 nucleotide sequence: TGTGCCAGCAGCCATTGGCAGGGTAATTCACCCCTCCACTTT.

The chain recombines TRBV9 with TRBJ2-1, with 9 bases aligning to TRBD2. V was pared by 2 bases and J by 5 bases, with 11 bases of the junction left unmatched. Looked up from germline, CDR1 is SGDLS and CDR2 is YYNGEE. The CDR3 length is 17 residues. The CDR3 sequence is CASSVSPRTSANNEQFF. In nucleotides, the CDR3 is TGTGCCAGCAGCGTTTCTCCCCGGACTAGCGCAAACAATGAGCAGTTCTTC.

J is TRBJ1-2 and V is TRBV18, with D unresolved. With 4 bases removed from V and 5 bases from J, the gap between germline ends came to 14 bases. The germline V gene has CDR1 KGHSH and CDR2 LQKENI. The length of the CDR3 is 14 residues. The DNA for the CDR3 is TGTGCCAGCTCACACTCTGAGGATGGGTATGGCTACACCTTC. This sequence encodes CASSHSEDGYGYTF.

The chain employs TRBV9 and TRBJ2-3; tentative D call: TRBD2 (6 bases). The CDR3 spans 15 residues. V lost 0 bases, J lost 3 bases, and 11 bases lay in between. The germline CDR1 and CDR2 sequences are SGDLS and YYNGEE. The CDR3 reads CASSVAGLFTDTQYF. The CDR3, as DNA: TGTGCCAGCAGCGTAGCGGGACTTTTTACAGATACGCAGTATTTT.